This T cell receptor (beta chain) was sequenced in a study of beta chain features in type 1 diabetes. Study findings and constraints: For type 1 diabetes patients, VDJ junctions showed fewer insertions and more deletions.

The sample holds a few counts of this clone. Its antigen is currently unknown. Isolated RNA was reverse transcribed in full, so expressed TCRB transcripts were sequenced. TCRdb's copy holds only in-frame clones and misses some; the assay was immunoSEQ multiplex PCR. The sample lists a few hundred thousand clones, roughly 11% occurring once. This CDR3 comprises 17 residues. CDR1 and CDR2 (germline): ENHRY, SYGVKD. Trimming took off 0 bases at V and 5 bases at J, with 19 bases between the two ends. The chain combines TRBV10-3 with TRBJ2-5, with D possibly TRBD1 on 6 matching bases. This clonotype originated in a man younger than 30 in good health. Material: central memory CD4+ T cells from blood. The CDR3 DNA reads TGTGCCATCAGTGAGTCGGGGTGGTACAGGGTGAACGAGACCCAGTACTTC. Its translation: CAISESGWYRVNETQYF.